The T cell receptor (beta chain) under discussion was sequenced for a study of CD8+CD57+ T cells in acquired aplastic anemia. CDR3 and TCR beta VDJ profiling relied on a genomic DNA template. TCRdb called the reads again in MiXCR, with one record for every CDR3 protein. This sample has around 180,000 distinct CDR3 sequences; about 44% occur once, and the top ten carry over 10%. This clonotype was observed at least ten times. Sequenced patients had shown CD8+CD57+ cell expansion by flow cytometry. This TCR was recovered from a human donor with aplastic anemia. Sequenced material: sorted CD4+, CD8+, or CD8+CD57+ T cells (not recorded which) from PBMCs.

The CDR3 here is CASKIGSGANVLTF. The CDR3 bases are TGTGCCAGCAAGATCGGTTCTGGGGCCAACGTCCTGACTTTC. This sequence joins TRBV6-4 and TRBJ2-6; D unclear. With 7 bases removed from V and 1 base from J, the gap between germline ends came to 8 bases. From germline, CDR1 is MRHNA and CDR2 SNTAGT. This CDR3 has 14 residues.